This T cell receptor (beta chain) stems from a study of blood T cell repertoires in COVID-19. How the authors handled the data: The assay estimated nucleated cells by amplifying reference gene primers. Some clones are missing from TCRdb's copy, which holds only in-frame ones; the method was immunoSEQ multiplex PCR. The V and J calls and clone size come from that table; D and trimming were worked out from the DNA. The table lists fewer than 250,000 clones, about 82% of them singletons. Germline V gives CDR1 SNHLY, CDR2 FYNNEI. The trim removed 5 bases at V and 4 bases at J, leaving 4 bases unmatched. This CDR3 is built from 14 residues.

J is TRBJ2-1 and V is TRBV2; 8 bases map to TRBD1. Source material: peripheral blood. The sequence was collected from a woman aged 55-75 years with active or convalescent COVID-19. The CDR3 reads CASSIGQGYNEQFF. The CDR3, as DNA: TGTGCCAGCAGTATAGGACAGGGATACAATGAGCAGTTCTTC.